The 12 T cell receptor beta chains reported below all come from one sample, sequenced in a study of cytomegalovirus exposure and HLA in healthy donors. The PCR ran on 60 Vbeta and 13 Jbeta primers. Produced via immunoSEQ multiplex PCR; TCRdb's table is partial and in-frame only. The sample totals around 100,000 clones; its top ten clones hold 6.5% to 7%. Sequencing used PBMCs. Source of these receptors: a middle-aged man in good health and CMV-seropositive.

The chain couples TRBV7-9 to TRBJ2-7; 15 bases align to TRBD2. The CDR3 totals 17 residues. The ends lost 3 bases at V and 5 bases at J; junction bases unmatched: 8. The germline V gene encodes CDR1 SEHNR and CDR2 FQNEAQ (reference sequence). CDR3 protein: CASSFRTSGRGIHEQYF. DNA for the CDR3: TGTGCCAGCAGCTTTCGGACTAGCGGGAGGGGGATCCACGAGCAGTACTTC.

The CDR3 DNA sequence: TGTGCCAGCAGTTTTGTGGGACAGGGGCACGAGCAGTACTTC. It yields the protein CASSFVGQGHEQYF. V gene TRBV27 combines with J gene TRBJ2-7; 10 bases are shared with TRBD1. Germline values: CDR1 MNHEY, CDR2 SMNVEV (reference sequence). This CDR3 is 14 amino acids long. The ends lost 3 bases at V and 5 bases at J; junction bases unmatched: 4.

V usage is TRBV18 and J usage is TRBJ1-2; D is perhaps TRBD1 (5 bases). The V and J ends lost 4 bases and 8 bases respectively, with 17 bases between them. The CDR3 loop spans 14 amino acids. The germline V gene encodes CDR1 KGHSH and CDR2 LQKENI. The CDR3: CASSLDIRSGGYTF. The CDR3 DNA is TGTGCCAGCTCACTGGACATCCGGTCAGGAGGCTACACCTTC.

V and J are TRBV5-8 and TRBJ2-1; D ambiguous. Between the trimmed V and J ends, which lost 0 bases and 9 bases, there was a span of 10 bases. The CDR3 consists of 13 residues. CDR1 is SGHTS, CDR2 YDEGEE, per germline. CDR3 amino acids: CASSLVSGGEQFF. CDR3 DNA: TGTGCCAGCAGCTTGGTGTCCGGCGGTGAGCAGTTCTTC.

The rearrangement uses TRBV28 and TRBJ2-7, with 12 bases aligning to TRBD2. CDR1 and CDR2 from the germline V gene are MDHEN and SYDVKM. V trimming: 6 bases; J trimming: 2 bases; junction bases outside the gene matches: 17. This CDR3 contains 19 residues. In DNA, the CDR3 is TGTGCCAGCAGCCGGAGGGGGACTAGCGGGTTATTGGGGGCCTACGAGCAGTACTTC. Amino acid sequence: CASSRRGTSGLLGAYEQYF.

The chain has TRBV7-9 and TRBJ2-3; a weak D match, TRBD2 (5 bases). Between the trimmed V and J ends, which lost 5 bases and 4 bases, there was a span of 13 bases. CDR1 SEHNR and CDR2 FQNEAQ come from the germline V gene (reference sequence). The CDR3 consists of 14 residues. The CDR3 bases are TGTGCCAGCAGCCCCGGACTGCCTGCAGATACGCAGTATTTT. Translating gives CASSPGLPADTQYF.

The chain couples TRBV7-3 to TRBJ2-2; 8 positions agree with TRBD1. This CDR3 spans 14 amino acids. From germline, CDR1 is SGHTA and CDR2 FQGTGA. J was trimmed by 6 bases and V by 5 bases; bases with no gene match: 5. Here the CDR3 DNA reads TGTGCCAGCAGCGAGGACAGGGTGGCCGGGGAGCTGTTTTTT. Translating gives CASSEDRVAGELFF. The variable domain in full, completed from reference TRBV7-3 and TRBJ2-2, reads GAGVSQTPSNKVTEKGKYVELRCDPISGHTALYWYRQSLGQGPEFLIYFQGTGAADDSGLPNDRFFAVRPEGSVSTLKIQRTERGDSAVYLCASSEDRVAGELFFGEGSRLTVL.

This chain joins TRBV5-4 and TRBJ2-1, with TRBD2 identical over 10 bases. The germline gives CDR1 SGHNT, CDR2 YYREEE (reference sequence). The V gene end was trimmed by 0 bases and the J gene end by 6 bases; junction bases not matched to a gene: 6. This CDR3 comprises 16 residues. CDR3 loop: CASSLASGSIINEQFF. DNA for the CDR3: TGTGCCAGCAGCTTGGCTAGCGGGAGTATTATCAATGAGCAGTTCTTC. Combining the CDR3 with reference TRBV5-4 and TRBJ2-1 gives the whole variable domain ETGVTQSPTHLIKTRGQQVTLRCSSQSGHNTVSWYQQALGQGPQFIFQYYREEENGRGNFPPRFSGLQFPNYSSELNVNALELDDSALYLCASSLASGSIINEQFFGPGTRLTVL.

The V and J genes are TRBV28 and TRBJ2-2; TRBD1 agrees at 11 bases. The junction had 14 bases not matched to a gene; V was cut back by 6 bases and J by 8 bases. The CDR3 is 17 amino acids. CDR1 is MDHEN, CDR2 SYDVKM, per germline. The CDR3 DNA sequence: TGTGCCAGCAGAAGCTTGGACAGGGGGCGATTTCGAGGGGAGCTGTTTTTT. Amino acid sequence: CASRSLDRGRFRGELFF.

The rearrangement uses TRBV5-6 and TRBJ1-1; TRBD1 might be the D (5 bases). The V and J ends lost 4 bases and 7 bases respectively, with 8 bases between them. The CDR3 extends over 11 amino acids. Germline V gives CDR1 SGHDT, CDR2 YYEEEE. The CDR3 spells CASSLDSEAFF. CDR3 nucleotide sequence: TGTGCCAGCAGCCTCGACAGTGAAGCTTTCTTT.

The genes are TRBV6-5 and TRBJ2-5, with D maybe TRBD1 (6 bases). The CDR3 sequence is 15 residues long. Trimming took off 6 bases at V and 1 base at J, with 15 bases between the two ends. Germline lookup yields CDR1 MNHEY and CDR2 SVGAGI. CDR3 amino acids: CASSLNRATQETQYF. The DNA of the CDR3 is TGTGCCAGCAGCCTGAACAGGGCTACCCAAGAGACCCAGTACTTC.

The DNA for the CDR3 is TGTGCCAGCAGTTTATCAGGGGGCAAAATCTATGGCTACACCTTC. Translation gives CASSLSGGKIYGYTF. The V call is TRBV28, the J call TRBJ1-2, with 8 bases identical to TRBD1. The trim removed 1 base at V and 4 bases at J, leaving 5 bases unmatched. The germline V gene has CDR1 MDHEN and CDR2 SYDVKM. There are 15 residues in the CDR3.